The 26 T cell receptor beta chains in this list originate from one sample, sequenced in a study of blood T cells in healthy people across ages. Combining a sample-barcoded 5' primer with a J-beta primer mix, a second PCR ran for about 7 to 11 cycles. TCRdb ran MiXCR on the 5' RACE reads and lists one entry per CDR3 protein. The table shows about 1.8 million distinct CDR3 sequences, with around half occurring only once. The sequencing input was blood. All receptors come from a woman in her forties in good health.

The CDR3 DNA sequence: TGCGCCAGCAGCCAGGGACAGGGACCAATTGGCTATGGCTACACCTTC. It translates to CASSQGQGPIGYGYTF. The chain uses TRBV4-3 and TRBJ1-2; 9 nucleotides agree with TRBD1. The CDR3 runs to 16 residues. V lost 3 bases to trimming and J lost 4 bases; unmatched junction nucleotides: 9. CDR1 is LGHNA, CDR2 YSLEER, per germline.

This clonotype has a handful of counts. The genes are TRBV7-9 and TRBJ2-5; 7 bases are shared with TRBD2. This CDR3 spans 16 amino acids. Germline V gene data show CDR1 as SEHNR and CDR2 as FQNEAQ (reference sequence). V shed 3 bases, J shed 3 bases, and the junction held 10 bases outside the gene matches. CDR3 in amino acids: CASSLGLAVVEETQYF. CDR3 DNA: TGTGCCAGCAGCTTGGGGCTAGCGGTCGTGGAAGAGACCCAGTACTTC.

The chain joins TRBV10-2 to TRBJ2-4, with D perhaps TRBD1 (5 bases). Near its end, the DNA agrees better with TRBJ2-5, so the J call may be wrong. The CDR3 runs to 14 residues. Germline CDR1 WSHSY, CDR2 SAAADI. The CDR3, as DNA: TGCGCCAGCAGTGGAACGACAGACCAAGAGACCCAGTACTTC. Translating it yields CASSGTTDQETQYF.

J is TRBJ1-2 and V is TRBV12-3 or TRBV12-4; maybe TRBD1 (6 bases). The CDR3 covers 14 residues. The V end lost 7 bases, the J end lost 4 bases, and 16 bases lay between the germline ends. The CDR3 sequence: CASTPTGKGYGYTF. CDR3 bases: TGTGCCAGCACCCCAACAGGGAAGGGCTATGGCTACACCTTC.

The chain employs TRBV5-1 and TRBJ1-1; D uncertain. Deletions cut 4 bases from V and 2 bases from J, with 9 bases between. This CDR3 comprises 13 residues. Germline values: CDR1 SGHRS, CDR2 YFSETQ. The CDR3 nucleotides are TGCGCCAGCAGCGTAAGTTCTAACACTGAAGCTTTCTTT. Residues: CASSVSSNTEAFF.

The rearrangement joins TRBV12-3 or TRBV12-4 to TRBJ2-1, with a weak D call TRBD2 (5 bases). The CDR3 sequence is 17 residues long. Trimming stripped 3 bases from V and 0 bases from J, with 15 bases between. In nucleotides, the CDR3 is TGTGCCAGCAGTTTCGTCCCGACTATAAACTCCTACAATGAGCAGTTCTTC. This codes for CASSFVPTINSYNEQFF.

This chain's CDR3 is CASSVGGEQETQYF. DNA for the CDR3: TGTGCCAGCAGCGTTGGCGGGGAACAAGAGACCCAGTACTTC. This chain joins TRBV7-2 and TRBJ2-5; TRBD2 might be the D (6 bases). V was pared by 5 bases and J by 2 bases, with 12 bases between. The CDR3 contains 14 residues. Germline V gene lookup returns CDR1 SGHTA and CDR2 FQGNSA.

This clonotype was detected a few times. This chain connects TRBV4-1 to TRBJ2-7; unclear D gene. This CDR3 contains 15 residues. The germline gives CDR1 MGHRA, CDR2 YSYEKL. V was shortened by 4 bases and J by 0 bases, with 13 bases between the two germline ends. The CDR3 DNA sequence: TGCGCCAGCAGCCCCACCACTGGGCTCTCCTACGAGCAGTACTTC. Encoded protein: CASSPTTGLSYEQYF.

The CDR3 reads CASSPGQLPYNEQFF. The CDR3 DNA sequence: TGTGCCAGCAGCCCGGGACAGTTACCCTACAATGAGCAGTTCTTC. This chain links TRBV5-5 with TRBJ2-1; TRBD1 matches at 7 bases. The CDR3 spans 15 residues. Trimming at V came to 4 bases and at J to 2 bases, leaving 6 bases not matched to a gene. In germline, CDR1 is SGHKS, CDR2 YYEKEE (reference sequence).

This clonotype was detected a few times. The V and J genes are TRBV9 and TRBJ1-1; 8 bases are a match to TRBD1. The ends lost 0 bases at V and 4 bases at J; junction bases unmatched: 5. The CDR3 length is 15 residues. The germline CDR1 and CDR2 sequences are SGDLS and YYNGEE. This CDR3 is CASSVAGGGSTEAFF. The CDR3 nucleotides read TGTGCCAGCAGCGTAGCAGGGGGCGGGAGCACTGAAGCTTTCTTT.

This clonotype occurred a few times. This chain uses TRBV7-2 with TRBJ1-4; D not certain. Germline-derived CDR1 and CDR2 are SGHTA and FQGNSA. The V end lost 2 bases, the J end lost 3 bases, and 10 bases lay between the germline ends. The length of the CDR3 is 15 residues. The CDR3 sequence is CASSLMLGANEKLFF. The CDR3 nucleotides read TGTGCCAGCAGCTTAATGCTGGGAGCTAATGAAAAACTGTTTTTT.

The chain employs TRBV6-5 and TRBJ1-6; 10 positions match TRBD1. V shed 0 bases and J 10 bases; nucleotides not matched to a gene: 3. Germline-derived CDR1 and CDR2 are MNHEY and SVGAGI. The CDR3 has 15 amino acids. Written as DNA, the CDR3 is TGTGCCAGCAGTTACTCGGACAGGGGGTGGTCACCCCTCCACTTT. This gives the protein CASSYSDRGWSPLHF.

This chain joins TRBV10-3 and TRBJ2-1; D remains ambiguous. CDR1 is ENHRY and CDR2 is SYGVKD in the germline V gene. Trimming cost V 7 bases and J 8 bases, with 15 bases left between them. The CDR3 has 13 amino acids. Here the CDR3 DNA reads TGTGCCATCACCGCCGCCTGGGCAGATGAGCAGTTCTTC. It codes for CAITAAWADEQFF.

The V call is TRBV7-2, the J call TRBJ1-1, with a tentative D call TRBD1 (5 bases). CDR3 length equals 14 residues. Germline-derived CDR1 and CDR2 are SGHTA and FQGNSA. The V end was cut by 1 base, the J end by 6 bases, with 12 bases between. CDR3 sequence (DNA): TGTGCCAGCAGCTTAGAATGGGGGTCCCCTGAAGCTTTCTTT. Translating it yields CASSLEWGSPEAFF.

This chain joins TRBV11-1 and TRBJ2-7, with a weak D call TRBD2 (7 bases). The J call may be in error: the DNA end matches TRBJ2-5 better. The CDR3 has 15 amino acids. CDR1 and CDR2 (germline): SGHAT, FQDESV (reference sequence). The CDR3 loop is CASSPRGDIKETQYF. CDR3 DNA sequence: TGTGCCAGCAGCCCCCGGGGGGACATAAAAGAGACCCAGTACTTC.

V is TRBV24-1 and J is TRBJ2-1; perhaps D is TRBD1 or TRBD2 (5 bases each). Germline assignment: CDR1 KGHDR and CDR2 SFDVKD. V lost 4 bases to trimming and J lost 8 bases, with 17 bases between them. The CDR3 totals 15 residues. DNA for the CDR3: TGTGCCACCAGTGACCGAGGGGTATTTTACCATGAGCAGTTCTTC. This translates into CATSDRGVFYHEQFF.

The CDR3 sequence is CASSATKILTEAFF. The CDR3 DNA follows: TGTGCCAGCAGCGCCACCAAGATCCTCACTGAAGCTTTCTTT. The chain is built from TRBV7-9 and TRBJ1-1; the D is unclear. Per germline, CDR1 SEHNR and CDR2 FQNEAQ (reference sequence). CDR3 size: 14 residues. V was pared by 5 bases and J by 4 bases, with 14 bases between.

The J gene is TRBJ2-7, the V gene TRBV11-2, with a weak D call TRBD1 (6 bases). Germline V gene data show CDR1 as SGHAT and CDR2 as FQNNGV. This CDR3 spans 15 amino acids. Trimming removed 1 base at V and 0 bases at J, with 10 bases between. The CDR3 DNA sequence: TGTGCCAGCAGCTTAGGTATAGGGGGCTCCTACGAGCAGTACTTC. Encoded protein: CASSLGIGGSYEQYF.

This clonotype was counted a few times. The chain combines TRBV5-1 with TRBJ1-2, with D possibly TRBD1 on 6 matching bases. Per germline, CDR1 SGHRS and CDR2 YFSETQ. The V end was cut by 0 bases, the J end by 6 bases, with 6 bases between. This CDR3 contains 12 residues. The CDR3 sequence: CASSLGQDGYTF. Written as DNA, the CDR3 is TGCGCCAGCAGCTTGGGACAGGATGGCTACACCTTC. Supplemented by reference TRBV5-1 and TRBJ1-2, the full variable domain reads KAGVTQTPRYLIKTRGQQVTLSCSPISGHRSVSWYQQTPGQGLQFLFEYFSETQRNKGNFPGRFSGRQFSNSRSEMNVSTLELGDSALYLCASSLGQDGYTFGSGTRLTVV.

This clonotype was found a few times. This chain connects TRBV29-1 to TRBJ2-1; no reliable D call. Germline V gene sequence: CDR1 SQVTM, CDR2 ANQGSEA. The CDR3 covers 11 residues. V was shortened by 5 bases and J by 10 bases, with 12 bases between the two germline ends. CDR3 DNA sequence: TGCAGCGTTTCCCCGAGGCAAGAGCAGTTCTTC. Translated, it gives CSVSPRQEQFF.

J is TRBJ2-4 and V is TRBV27, with 9 nucleotides matching TRBD1. The J call is uncertain, as TRBJ2-7 better fits the DNA end. The CDR3 spans 15 residues. Germline V gene lookup returns CDR1 MNHEY and CDR2 SMNVEV (reference sequence). CDR3 sequence reads: CASSPDRGNFYEQYF. DNA for the CDR3: TGTGCCAGCAGCCCAGACAGGGGGAATTTCTACGAGCAGTACTTC.

This clonotype was found a few times. V and J are TRBV12-3 or TRBV12-4 and TRBJ2-3; D may be TRBD1 or TRBD2 (6 bases each). The CDR3 spans 14 residues. The V end lost 9 bases, the J end lost 5 bases, and 18 bases lay between the germline ends. CDR3 loop: CASLWSGGRDTQYF. In DNA form, the CDR3 reads TGTGCCAGTTTATGGTCCGGGGGCAGAGATACGCAGTATTTT.

This clonotype was detected only a few times. The chain links TRBV27 to TRBJ2-3; the match to TRBD1 covers 10 bases. V lost 6 bases and J lost 4; bases outside the gene matches: 10. Per the germline V gene, CDR1 is MNHEY and CDR2 is SMNVEV (reference sequence). This CDR3 has 16 amino acids. As DNA, the CDR3 is TGTGCCAGCAGAATCCCCGGGACAGGGGACGCAGATACGCAGTATTTT. Translation gives CASRIPGTGDADTQYF.

This chain joins TRBV5-6 and TRBJ2-5; the match to TRBD2 covers 11 bases. Germline V lookup: CDR1 SGHDT, CDR2 YYEEEE. V lost 1 base and J lost 2; bases outside the gene matches: 10. The CDR3 contains 18 residues. The CDR3 here is CASSLSRLAGRRQETQYF. In DNA form, the CDR3 reads TGTGCCAGCAGCTTGTCCCGACTAGCGGGGCGGAGGCAAGAGACCCAGTACTTC.

The V gene is TRBV10-2, the J gene TRBJ2-7, with a tentative D call TRBD1 (6 bases). Trimming removed 6 bases from V and 2 bases from J, with 14 bases in between. In germline, CDR1 is WSHSY, CDR2 SAAADI. The length of the CDR3 is 14 residues. Written as DNA, the CDR3 is TGCGCCAGCAGACCGATACAGGGTACCTACGAGCAGTACTTC. Translating it yields CASRPIQGTYEQYF.

The chain couples TRBV28 to TRBJ1-2; D is possibly TRBD1 (6 bases). V lost 5 bases to trimming and J lost 8 bases, with 18 bases between them. Germline CDR1 reads MDHEN; CDR2 reads SYDVKM. CDR3 length: 14 residues. The CDR3 is CASSPAPQGQGYTF. The DNA for the CDR3 is TGTGCCAGCAGTCCCGCCCCACAGGGTCAAGGCTACACCTTC.